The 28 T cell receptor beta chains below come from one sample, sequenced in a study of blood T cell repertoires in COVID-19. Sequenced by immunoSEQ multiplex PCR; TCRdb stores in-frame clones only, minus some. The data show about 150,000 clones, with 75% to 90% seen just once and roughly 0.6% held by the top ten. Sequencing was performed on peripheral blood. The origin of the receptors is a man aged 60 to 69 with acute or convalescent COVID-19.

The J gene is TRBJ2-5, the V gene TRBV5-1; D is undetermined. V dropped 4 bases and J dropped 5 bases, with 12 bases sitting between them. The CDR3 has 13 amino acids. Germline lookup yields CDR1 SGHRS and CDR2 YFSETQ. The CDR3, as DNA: TGCGCCAGCAGCGGAGAGGTTAGGGAGACCCAGTACTTC. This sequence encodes CASSGEVRETQYF.

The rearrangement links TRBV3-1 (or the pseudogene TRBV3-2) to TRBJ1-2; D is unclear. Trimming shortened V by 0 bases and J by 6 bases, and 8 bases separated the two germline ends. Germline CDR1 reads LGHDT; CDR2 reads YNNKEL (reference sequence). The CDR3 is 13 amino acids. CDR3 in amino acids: CASSQENSHGYTF. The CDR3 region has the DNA TGTGCCAGCAGCCAAGAGAACAGCCATGGCTACACCTTC.

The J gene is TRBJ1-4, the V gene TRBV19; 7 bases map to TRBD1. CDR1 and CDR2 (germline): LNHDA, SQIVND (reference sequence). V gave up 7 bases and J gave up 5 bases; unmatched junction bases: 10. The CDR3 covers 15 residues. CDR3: CASIPSGTENEKLFF. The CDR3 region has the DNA TGTGCCAGTATTCCTTCCGGGACAGAGAATGAAAAACTGTTTTTT.

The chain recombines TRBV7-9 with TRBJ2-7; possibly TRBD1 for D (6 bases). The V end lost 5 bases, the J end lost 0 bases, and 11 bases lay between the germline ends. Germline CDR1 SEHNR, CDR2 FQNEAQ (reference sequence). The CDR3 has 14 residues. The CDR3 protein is CASSLQQGSYEQYF. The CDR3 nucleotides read TGTGCCAGCAGCCTCCAACAGGGCTCCTACGAGCAGTACTTC.

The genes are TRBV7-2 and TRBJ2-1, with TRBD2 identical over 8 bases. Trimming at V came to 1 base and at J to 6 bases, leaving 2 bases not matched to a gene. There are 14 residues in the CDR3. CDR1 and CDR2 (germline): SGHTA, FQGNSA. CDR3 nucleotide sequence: TGTGCCAGCAGCTTAGAGCGGGGGTCCAATGAGCAGTTCTTC. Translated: CASSLERGSNEQFF.

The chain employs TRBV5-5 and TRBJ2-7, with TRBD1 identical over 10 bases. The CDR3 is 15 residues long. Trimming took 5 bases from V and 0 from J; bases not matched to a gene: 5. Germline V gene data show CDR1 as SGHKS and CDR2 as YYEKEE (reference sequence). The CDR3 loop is CASSWGQGTSYEQYF. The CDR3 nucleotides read TGTGCCAGCAGTTGGGGACAGGGGACCTCCTACGAGCAGTACTTC.

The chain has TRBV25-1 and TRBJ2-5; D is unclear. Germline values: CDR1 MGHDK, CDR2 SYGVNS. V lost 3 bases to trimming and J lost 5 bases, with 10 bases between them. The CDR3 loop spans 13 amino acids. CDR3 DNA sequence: TGTGCCAGCAGTGATCCGGGTGCGGAGACCCAGTACTTC. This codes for CASSDPGAETQYF.

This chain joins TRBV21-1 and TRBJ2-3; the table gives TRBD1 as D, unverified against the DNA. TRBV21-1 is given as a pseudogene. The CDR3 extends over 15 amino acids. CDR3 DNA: TGTGCCAGCAGCAAAGAAGGGGGTTGCACAGATACGCAGTATTTT. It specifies CASSKEGGCTDTQYF.

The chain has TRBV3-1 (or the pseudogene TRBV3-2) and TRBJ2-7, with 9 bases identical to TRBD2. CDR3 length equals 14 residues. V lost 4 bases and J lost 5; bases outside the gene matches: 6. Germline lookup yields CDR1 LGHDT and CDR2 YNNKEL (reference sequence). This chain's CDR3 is CASSLRGGGDEQYF. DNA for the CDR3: TGTGCCAGCAGCCTGCGGGGGGGTGGCGACGAGCAGTACTTC.

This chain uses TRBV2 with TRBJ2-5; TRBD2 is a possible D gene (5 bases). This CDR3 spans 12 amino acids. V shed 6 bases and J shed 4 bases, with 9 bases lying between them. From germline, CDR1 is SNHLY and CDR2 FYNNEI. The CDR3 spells CASRAGGETQYF. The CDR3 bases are TGTGCCAGCAGGGCAGGAGGAGAGACCCAGTACTTC.

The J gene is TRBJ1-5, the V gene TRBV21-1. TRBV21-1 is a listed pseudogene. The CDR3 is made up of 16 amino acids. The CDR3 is CASSHRREGCNQPQHF. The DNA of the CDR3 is TGTGCCAGCAGCCATAGGCGGGAGGGGTGCAATCAGCCCCAGCATTTT.

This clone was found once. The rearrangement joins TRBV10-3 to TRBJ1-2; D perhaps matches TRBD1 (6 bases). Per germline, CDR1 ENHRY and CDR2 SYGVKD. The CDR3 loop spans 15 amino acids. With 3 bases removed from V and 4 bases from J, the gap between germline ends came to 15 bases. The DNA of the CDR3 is TGTGCCATCAGTGAAAGGGGGGGCGCTTCCTATGGCTACACCTTC. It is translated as CAISERGGASYGYTF.

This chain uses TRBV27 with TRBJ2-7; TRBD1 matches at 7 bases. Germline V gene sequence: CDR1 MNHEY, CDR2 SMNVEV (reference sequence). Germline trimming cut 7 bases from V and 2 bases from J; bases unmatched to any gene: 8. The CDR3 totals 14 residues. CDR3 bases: TGTGCCAGCATCAAGGCAGGGGGACCCTACGAGCAGTACTTC. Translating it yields CASIKAGGPYEQYF.

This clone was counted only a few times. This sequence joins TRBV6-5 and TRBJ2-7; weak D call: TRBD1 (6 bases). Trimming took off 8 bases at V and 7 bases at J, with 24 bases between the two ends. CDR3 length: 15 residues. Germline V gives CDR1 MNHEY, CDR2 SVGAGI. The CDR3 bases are TGTGCCAGCGGCCAACGTGGGGGCCGGGGTCGAGAGCAGTACTTC. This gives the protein CASGQRGGRGREQYF.

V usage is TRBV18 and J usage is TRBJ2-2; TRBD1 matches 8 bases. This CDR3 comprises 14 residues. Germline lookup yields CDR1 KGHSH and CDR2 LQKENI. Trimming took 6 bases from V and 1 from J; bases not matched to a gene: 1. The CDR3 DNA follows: TGTGCCAGCTCCGGGACAGGGAACACCGGGGAGCTGTTTTTT. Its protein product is CASSGTGNTGELFF.

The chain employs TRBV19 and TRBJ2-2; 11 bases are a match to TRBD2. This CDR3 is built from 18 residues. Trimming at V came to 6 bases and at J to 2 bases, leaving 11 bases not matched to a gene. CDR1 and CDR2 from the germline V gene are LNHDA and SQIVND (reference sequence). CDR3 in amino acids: CASRRRASGGTNTGELFF. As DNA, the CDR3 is TGTGCCAGTAGAAGGCGTGCTAGCGGGGGGACCAACACCGGGGAGCTGTTTTTT.

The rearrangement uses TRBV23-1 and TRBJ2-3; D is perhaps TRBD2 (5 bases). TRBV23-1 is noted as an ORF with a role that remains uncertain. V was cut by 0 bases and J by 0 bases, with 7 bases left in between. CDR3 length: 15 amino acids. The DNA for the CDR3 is TGCGCCAGCAGTCAATCCCGAGGGAGCACAGATACGCAGTATTTT. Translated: CASSQSRGSTDTQYF.

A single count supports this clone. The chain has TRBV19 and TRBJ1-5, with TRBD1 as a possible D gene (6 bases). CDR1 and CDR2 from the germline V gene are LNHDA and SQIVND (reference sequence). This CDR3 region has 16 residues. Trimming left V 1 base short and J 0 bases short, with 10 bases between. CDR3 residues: CASSIGRGASNQPQHF. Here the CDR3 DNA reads TGTGCCAGTAGTATAGGGCGGGGGGCTAGCAATCAGCCCCAGCATTTT.

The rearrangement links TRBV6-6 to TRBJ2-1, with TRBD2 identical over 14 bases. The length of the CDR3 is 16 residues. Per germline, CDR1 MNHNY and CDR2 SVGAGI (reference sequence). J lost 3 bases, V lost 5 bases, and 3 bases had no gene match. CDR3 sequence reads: CASSKGTSGGYNEQFF. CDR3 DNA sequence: TGTGCCAGCAGTAAAGGGACTAGCGGGGGCTACAATGAGCAGTTCTTC.

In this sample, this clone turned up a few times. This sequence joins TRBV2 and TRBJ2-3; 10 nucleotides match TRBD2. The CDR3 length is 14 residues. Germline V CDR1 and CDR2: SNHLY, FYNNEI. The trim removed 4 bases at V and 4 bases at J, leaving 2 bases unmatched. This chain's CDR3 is CASSASGRADTQYF. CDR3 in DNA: TGTGCCAGCAGTGCAAGCGGGAGGGCAGATACGCAGTATTTT.

CDR3: CASSPQGLTYEQYF. CDR3 bases: TGTGCCAGCTCACCACAGGGACTAACCTACGAGCAGTACTTC. V is TRBV18 and J is TRBJ2-7; TRBD2 matches at 7 bases. The CDR3 loop spans 14 amino acids. Per the germline V gene, CDR1 is KGHSH and CDR2 is LQKENI. Trimming cost V 1 base and J 2 bases; bases outside gene matches: 2.

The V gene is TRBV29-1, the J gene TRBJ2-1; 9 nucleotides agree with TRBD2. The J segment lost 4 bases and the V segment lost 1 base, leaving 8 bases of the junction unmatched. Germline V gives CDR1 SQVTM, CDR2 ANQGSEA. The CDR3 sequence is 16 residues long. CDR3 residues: CSVEAGSSGKYNEQFF. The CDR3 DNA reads TGCAGCGTTGAAGCGGGCTCTAGCGGGAAATACAATGAGCAGTTCTTC.

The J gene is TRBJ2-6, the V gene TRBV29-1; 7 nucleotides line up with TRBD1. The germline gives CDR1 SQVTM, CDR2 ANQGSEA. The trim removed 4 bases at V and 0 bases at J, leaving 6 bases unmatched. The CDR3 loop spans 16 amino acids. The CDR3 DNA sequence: TGCAGCGTTGTCGGAGCAGGGGGCTCTGGGGCCAACGTCCTGACTTTC. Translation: CSVVGAGGSGANVLTF. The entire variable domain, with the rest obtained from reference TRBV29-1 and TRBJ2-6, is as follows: SAVISQKPSRDICQRGTSLTIQCQVDSQVTMMFWYRQQPGQSLTLIATANQGSEATYESGFVIDKFPISRPNLTFSTLTVSNMSPEDSSIYLCSVVGAGGSGANVLTFGAGSRLTVL.

The CDR3 DNA follows: TGTGCCAGTAATAACTTGGTCGACAATGAGCAGTTCTTC. Encoded protein: CASNNLVDNEQFF. This sequence joins TRBV19 and TRBJ2-1; no reliable D call. V was pared by 7 bases and J by 5 bases, with 12 bases between. Germline values: CDR1 LNHDA, CDR2 SQIVND (reference sequence). CDR3 size: 13 residues.

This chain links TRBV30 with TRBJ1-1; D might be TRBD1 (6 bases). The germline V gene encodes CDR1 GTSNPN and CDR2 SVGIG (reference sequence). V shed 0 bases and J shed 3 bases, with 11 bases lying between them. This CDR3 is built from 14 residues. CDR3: CAWSVLGTYTEAFF. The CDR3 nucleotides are TGTGCCTGGAGTGTACTAGGGACATACACTGAAGCTTTCTTT.

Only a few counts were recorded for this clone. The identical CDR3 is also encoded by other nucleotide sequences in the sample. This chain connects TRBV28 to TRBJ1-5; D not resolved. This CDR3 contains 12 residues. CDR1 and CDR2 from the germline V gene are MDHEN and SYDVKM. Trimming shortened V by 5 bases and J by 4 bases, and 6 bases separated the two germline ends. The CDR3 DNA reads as TGTGCCAGCAGTCTTTTGAATCAGCCCCAGCATTTT. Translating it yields CASSLLNQPQHF.

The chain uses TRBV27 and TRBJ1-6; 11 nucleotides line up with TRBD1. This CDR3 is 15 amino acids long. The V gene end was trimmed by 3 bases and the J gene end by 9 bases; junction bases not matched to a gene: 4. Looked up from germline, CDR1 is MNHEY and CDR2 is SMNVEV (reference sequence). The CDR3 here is CASSLEGQGVSPLHF. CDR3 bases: TGTGCCAGCAGTTTGGAGGGACAGGGGGTTTCACCCCTCCACTTT.

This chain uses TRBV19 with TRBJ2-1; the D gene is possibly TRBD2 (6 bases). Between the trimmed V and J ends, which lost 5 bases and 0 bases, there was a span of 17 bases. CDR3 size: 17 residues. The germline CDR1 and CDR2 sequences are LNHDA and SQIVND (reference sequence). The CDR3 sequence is CASSVSARGSSYNEQFF. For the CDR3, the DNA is TGTGCCAGTAGTGTTTCGGCTCGGGGGAGCTCCTACAATGAGCAGTTCTTC.